These 20 T cell receptor beta chains came from one sample sequenced in a study of blood T cell repertoires in COVID-19. Here immunoSEQ multiplex PCR was the method, and the copy in TCRdb shows in-frame clones only, minus some. The table lists about 350,000 clones, roughly 87% of them singletons, with almost 3% in the top ten. Sequences were obtained from PBMCs or T cells enriched from blood (not recorded which). Receptors originate from a woman aged 30 to 39 who had recovered from COVID-19.

The count of this clone is one. The chain recombines TRBV5-1 with TRBJ2-7, with 12 bases fitting TRBD1. The CDR3 totals 14 residues. Germline values: CDR1 SGHRS, CDR2 YFSETQ. The ends lost 5 bases at V and 7 bases at J; junction bases unmatched: 7. CDR3 in DNA: TGCGCCAGCAGACCGGGACAGGGGGCGGGAGAGCAGTACTTC. This translates into CASRPGQGAGEQYF.

J is TRBJ1-4 and V is TRBV24-1; D is undetermined. Germline V gives CDR1 KGHDR, CDR2 SFDVKD. V lost 7 bases and J 0 bases, leaving 8 bases between the germline ends. The CDR3 contains 14 residues. DNA for the CDR3: TGTGCCACCAGGTGGCAGTCAACTAATGAAAAACTGTTTTTT. The encoded protein is CATRWQSTNEKLFF.

V usage is TRBV19 and J usage is TRBJ2-1; 9 nucleotides match TRBD2. This CDR3 comprises 15 residues. J lost 10 bases, V lost 7 bases, and 14 bases had no gene match. Per the germline V gene, CDR1 is LNHDA and CDR2 is SQIVND (reference sequence). The DNA for the CDR3 is TGTGCCAGTACGCCGGACGCGGGAGGGGCGGGGGAGCAGTTCTTC. This codes for CASTPDAGGAGEQFF.

V and J are TRBV15 and TRBJ2-5; TRBD1 is a possible D gene (6 bases). V was pared by 0 bases and J by 5 bases, with 13 bases between. Germline CDR1 reads LNHNV; CDR2 reads YYDKDF (reference sequence). CDR3 size: 15 residues. The CDR3 spells CATSRDRDKGETQYF. CDR3 nucleotide sequence: TGTGCCACCAGCAGAGACCGGGACAAGGGGGAGACCCAGTACTTC. The full variable domain, completed using reference TRBV15 and TRBJ2-5, is DAMVIQNPRYQVTQFGKPVTLSCSQTLNHNVMYWYQQKSSQAPKLLFHYYDKDFNNEADTPDNFQSRRPNTSFCFLDIRSPGLGDTAMYLCATSRDRDKGETQYFGPGTRLLVL.

The J gene is TRBJ1-5, the V gene TRBV6-5; 7 bases fit TRBD1. The trim removed 9 bases at V and 3 bases at J, leaving 2 bases unmatched. Germline assignment: CDR1 MNHEY and CDR2 SVGAGI. CDR3 size: 12 residues. For the CDR3, the DNA is TGTGCCAGTACAGGGGCCAATCAGCCCCAGCATTTT. Its translation is CASTGANQPQHF.

In regard to this clone: Because the CDR3's place on the DNA is in doubt, the DNA is left out and the CDR3 is given as listed by TCRdb. This chain uses TRBV27 with TRBJ2-1; TRBD2, the D gene given by the table, was not confirmed from the DNA. Germline values: CDR1 MNHEY, CDR2 SMNVEV (reference sequence). The CDR3 comprises 15 residues, both ends counted. The CDR3: CASSLGTGGNNEQFF.

The DNA for the CDR3 is TGTGCCAGCAGCCCCAGGGCCACTACCCCCTACGAGCAGTACTTC. Translation gives CASSPRATTPYEQYF. V gene TRBV3-1 (or the pseudogene TRBV3-2) combines with J gene TRBJ2-7, with D maybe TRBD1 (5 bases). The CDR3 length is 15 residues. CDR1 is LGHDT and CDR2 is YNNKEL in the germline V gene (reference sequence). Trimming removed 4 bases at V and 2 bases at J, with 15 bases between.

This chain uses TRBV7-3 with TRBJ2-4, with D perhaps matching TRBD1 (6 bases). In germline, CDR1 is SGHTA, CDR2 FQGTGA. Trimming removed 4 bases from V and 0 bases from J, with 16 bases in between. This CDR3 is 17 amino acids long. This CDR3 reads CASSSPDRNIAKNIQYF. The CDR3 nucleotides read TGTGCCAGCAGCTCCCCGGACAGAAACATAGCCAAAAACATTCAGTACTTC.

A single count supports this clone. The V and J genes are TRBV15 and TRBJ1-1; D unclear. Germline V gene data show CDR1 as LNHNV and CDR2 as YYDKDF (reference sequence). The V and J ends lost 0 bases and 0 bases respectively, with 5 bases between them. The CDR3 is 14 residues long. The CDR3 DNA is TGTGCCACCAGCAGAGATACGGTGAACACTGAAGCTTTCTTT. The encoded protein is CATSRDTVNTEAFF. The whole variable domain, filled in from reference TRBV15 and TRBJ1-1, reads DAMVIQNPRYQVTQFGKPVTLSCSQTLNHNVMYWYQQKSSQAPKLLFHYYDKDFNNEADTPDNFQSRRPNTSFCFLDIRSPGLGDTAMYLCATSRDTVNTEAFFGQGTRLTVV.

The CDR3 here is CASSPEGWTGDWTTNEKLFF. The CDR3 nucleotides are TGTGCCAGCAGCCCAGAAGGTTGGACAGGGGATTGGACAACTAATGAAAAACTGTTTTTT. The chain carries TRBV7-8 and TRBJ1-4; 9 positions agree with TRBD1. The CDR3 is 20 amino acids. The germline gives CDR1 SGHVS, CDR2 FQNEAQ. V shed 5 bases and J 0 bases; nucleotides not matched to a gene: 16.

The CDR3 here is CASSMQVITLGNTEAFF. The CDR3 DNA follows: TGCGCCAGCAGCATGCAGGTAATCACGCTCGGGAACACTGAAGCTTTCTTT. The V call is TRBV5-1, the J call TRBJ1-1, with D uncertain. The germline gives CDR1 SGHRS, CDR2 YFSETQ. This CDR3 has 17 amino acids. The germline V and J ends were trimmed by 4 bases and 1 base, with 20 bases remaining between them. Filled out from reference TRBV5-1 and TRBJ1-1, the complete variable domain reads KAGVTQTPRYLIKTRGQQVTLSCSPISGHRSVSWYQQTPGQGLQFLFEYFSETQRNKGNFPGRFSGRQFSNSRSEMNVSTLELGDSALYLCASSMQVITLGNTEAFFGQGTRLTVV.

Worth noting for this clone: The same CDR3 also results from other DNA sequences found in this sample. This chain joins TRBV3-1 (or the pseudogene TRBV3-2) and TRBJ2-4; no firm D call. This CDR3 has 12 amino acids. Trimming shortened V by 3 bases and J by 5 bases, and 5 bases separated the two germline ends. Germline loops: CDR1 LGHDT, CDR2 YNNKEL (reference sequence). The CDR3 coding sequence is TGTGCCAGCAGCCAGGCAGAAAACATTCAGTACTTC. Amino acid sequence: CASSQAENIQYF.

The V and J genes are TRBV6-6 and TRBJ2-2; TRBD2 agrees at 8 bases. Germline lookup yields CDR1 MNHNY and CDR2 SVGAGI (reference sequence). J gave up 0 bases and V 8 bases, and 5 bases lay outside the gene matches. CDR3 length: 15 amino acids. CDR3 protein: CASLPGGANTGELFF. CDR3 bases: TGTGCCAGCCTCCCGGGGGGGGCGAACACCGGGGAGCTGTTTTTT.

The chain carries TRBV29-1 and TRBJ2-7, with D possibly TRBD2 on 6 matching bases. The V gene's germline CDR1 is SQVTM and CDR2 ANQGSEA. The V end was cut by 6 bases, the J end by 0 bases, with 12 bases between. The CDR3 runs to 13 residues. The CDR3 nucleotides read TGCAGCGTGGGGGGAATAAGCTCCTACGAGCAGTACTTC. Translation: CSVGGISSYEQYF.

J is TRBJ1-4 and V is TRBV7-9; tentatively, D is TRBD1 (6 bases). The CDR3 consists of 14 residues. Trimming left V 5 bases short and J 13 bases short, with 20 bases between. Germline values: CDR1 SEHNR, CDR2 FQNEAQ (reference sequence). CDR3 in DNA: TGTGCCAGCAGCCCACAGGGTGGGCTTGGGAGACTGTTTTTT. Amino acids: CASSPQGGLGRLFF.

The chain employs TRBV6-6 and TRBJ1-1, with D hard to call. Germline values: CDR1 MNHNY, CDR2 SVGAGI (reference sequence). The CDR3 totals 12 residues. Trimming left V 6 bases short and J 7 bases short, with 12 bases between. The CDR3 DNA reads TGTGCCAGCAGAATACTAGGTATTGAAGCTTTCTTT. Residues: CASRILGIEAFF.

This clone was observed once. The chain joins TRBV29-1 to TRBJ1-1, with D unresolved. Trimming left V 2 bases short and J 1 base short, with 8 bases between. The length of the CDR3 is 13 residues. Germline V gene lookup returns CDR1 SQVTM and CDR2 ANQGSEA. Here the CDR3 reads CSVEPTSNTEAFF. The DNA for the CDR3 is TGCAGCGTTGAACCTACTTCGAACACTGAAGCTTTCTTT. Full variable domain (rest looked up from reference TRBV29-1 and TRBJ1-1): SAVISQKPSRDICQRGTSLTIQCQVDSQVTMMFWYRQQPGQSLTLIATANQGSEATYESGFVIDKFPISRPNLTFSTLTVSNMSPEDSSIYLCSVEPTSNTEAFFGQGTRLTVV.

The rearrangement uses TRBV7-8 and TRBJ2-7; D is ambiguous. The germline V gene has CDR1 SGHVS and CDR2 FQNEAQ. This CDR3 region has 10 residues. Trimming took off 10 bases at V and 5 bases at J, with 9 bases between the two ends. CDR3 coding DNA: TGTGCCATCAAACCGGACGAGCAGTACTTC. It specifies CAIKPDEQYF.

This clone was observed a handful of times. The V and J genes are TRBV4-2 and TRBJ2-3, with TRBD2 as a possible D gene (5 bases). Between the trimmed V and J ends, which lost 1 base and 3 bases, there was a span of 11 bases. The length of the CDR3 is 15 residues. In germline, CDR1 is LGHNA, CDR2 YNFKEQ. For the CDR3, the DNA is TGTGCCAGCAGCCAAGGAAGCACGGGGACAGATACGCAGTATTTT. Translation: CASSQGSTGTDTQYF.

CDR3: CASRPGTSGRNEQFF. The CDR3 DNA sequence: TGTGCCAGCCGCCCCGGGACTAGCGGGAGGAATGAGCAGTTCTTC. The chain links TRBV2 to TRBJ2-1; 15 positions agree with TRBD2. V lost 8 bases to trimming and J lost 7 bases; unmatched junction nucleotides: 6. Germline V gene sequence: CDR1 SNHLY, CDR2 FYNNEI. The CDR3 loop spans 15 amino acids.